Each of the 10 T cell receptor beta chains below was sequenced from the same sample in a study of T cell repertoires in cytomegalovirus infection. Via MiXCR, TCRdb re-called the reads, giving one row per CDR3 protein. This table holds about 500,000 distinct CDR3 sequences, about 33% found once. For these receptors, no antigen is known. Here the sequenced sample was cultured PBMCs, taken from culture after CMV antigen stimulation. These receptor sequences come from a human donor in good health (CMV status not recorded). Some clones in this sample may be carry-over from other donors' samples.

This clonotype was seen a few times. V usage is TRBV18 and J usage is TRBJ2-1; 9 nucleotides agree with TRBD1. The length of the CDR3 is 14 residues. Per the germline V gene, CDR1 is KGHSH and CDR2 is LQKENI. V lost 0 bases to trimming and J lost 6 bases; unmatched junction nucleotides: 0. The chain's CDR3 is CASSPPGQGNEQFF. The CDR3 DNA reads as TGTGCCAGCTCACCACCGGGACAGGGCAATGAGCAGTTCTTC.

This clonotype was found a few times. The chain carries TRBV7-2 and TRBJ2-3; tentatively, D is TRBD1 (5 bases). V dropped 5 bases and J dropped 7 bases, with 16 bases sitting between them. The length of the CDR3 is 14 residues. CDR1 is SGHTA and CDR2 is FQGNSA in the germline V gene. CDR3 sequence (DNA): TGTGCCAGCAGCCCCAATCTAGGGGTGAATACGCAGTATTTT. Translated: CASSPNLGVNTQYF. Filled out from reference TRBV7-2 and TRBJ2-3, the complete variable domain reads GAGVSQSPSNKVTEKGKDVELRCDPISGHTALYWYRQSLGQGLEFLIYFQGNSAPDKSGLPSDRFSAERTGGSVSTLTIQRTQQEDSAVYLCASSPNLGVNTQYFGPGTRLTVL.

The chain has TRBV18 and TRBJ2-1, with D tentatively TRBD2 (5 bases). This CDR3 is built from 13 residues. CDR1 and CDR2 (germline): KGHSH, LQKENI. V was shortened by 0 bases and J by 12 bases, with 12 bases between the two germline ends. The CDR3 DNA is TGTGCCAGCTCACCACCCGAGGGTTGGGGGCAGTTCTTC. It codes for CASSPPEGWGQFF.

This clonotype has a handful of counts. This chain uses TRBV4-3 with TRBJ2-3; D is ambiguous. Deletions cut 4 bases from V and 4 bases from J, with 12 bases between. This CDR3 is built from 14 residues. Germline lookup yields CDR1 LGHNA and CDR2 YSLEER. In DNA, the CDR3 is TGCGCCAGCAGCCGCGAGTTGAGCGCAGATACGCAGTATTTT. Protein product: CASSRELSADTQYF.

This sequence joins TRBV20-1 and TRBJ2-7, with 7 bases that match TRBD2. The V and J ends lost 0 bases and 3 bases, in that order; junction bases with no gene match: 11. Germline V gene data show CDR1 as DFQATT and CDR2 as SNEGSKA (reference sequence). CDR3 length: 16 residues. The CDR3 nucleotides read TGCAGTGCTAGAGATCTCGGCGGGAGCTTCCTCTACGAGCAGTACTTC. It codes for CSARDLGGSFLYEQYF.

This clonotype was seen at least ten times. The chain couples TRBV7-2 to TRBJ2-5; 12 nucleotides match TRBD1. Trimming removed 1 base from V and 4 bases from J; junction bases left unmatched: 13. The CDR3 has 19 amino acids. Germline-derived CDR1 and CDR2 are SGHTA and FQGNSA. The CDR3 nucleotides read TGTGCCAGCAGCTTAGTAGGGACAGGGGGCGCAGGGGGAGTAGAGACCCAGTACTTC. It encodes CASSLVGTGGAGGVETQYF. Using reference TRBV7-2 and TRBJ2-5 for the parts outside the CDR3, the full variable domain is GAGVSQSPSNKVTEKGKDVELRCDPISGHTALYWYRQSLGQGLEFLIYFQGNSAPDKSGLPSDRFSAERTGGSVSTLTIQRTQQEDSAVYLCASSLVGTGGAGGVETQYFGPGTRLLVL.

This clonotype occurred a few times. The J gene is TRBJ1-6, the V gene TRBV7-2; TRBD1 is a possible D gene (6 bases). CDR3 length: 13 residues. Germline V gene data show CDR1 as SGHTA and CDR2 as FQGNSA. V lost 7 bases and J lost 7, with 11 bases in between. The CDR3 sequence: CASTVTGNSPLHF. In nucleotides, the CDR3 is TGTGCCAGCACCGTAACAGGGAATTCACCCCTCCACTTT.

This clonotype came up a few times. CDR3 sequence reads: CAGASGGRTSTDTQYF. In DNA form, the CDR3 reads TGTGCCGGAGCGTCGGGCGGGAGGACTAGCACAGATACGCAGTATTTT. The gene calls are TRBV5-4 and TRBJ2-3, with 8 bases lining up with TRBD2. V gave up 10 bases and J gave up 0 bases; unmatched junction bases: 13. Germline V gives CDR1 SGHNT, CDR2 YYREEE (reference sequence). This CDR3 has 16 residues.

As regards this clonotype: This clone may be a read error of a much larger clone one base away. The chain recombines TRBV7-2 with TRBJ1-1; D uncertain. The CDR3 sequence is 14 residues long. V shed 2 bases and J shed 7 bases, with 14 bases lying between them. The germline V gene encodes CDR1 SGHTA and CDR2 FQGNSA. DNA for the CDR3: TGTGCCAGCAGCTTAACTTTGAGCAGGAGTGAAGCTTTCTTT. This sequence encodes CASSLTLSRSEAFF.

This chain connects TRBV6-9 to TRBJ2-3; D gene ambiguous. V dropped 7 bases and J dropped 0 bases, with 14 bases sitting between them. The CDR3 sequence is 15 residues long. Germline CDR1 reads MNHGY; CDR2 reads SVAAGI. The CDR3 DNA is TGTGCCAGCACCAAAAGAGTGGCTAGCACAGATACGCAGTATTTT. The encoded protein is CASTKRVASTDTQYF.